The next 24 T cell receptor beta chains were all read from a single sample in a study of blood T cells in healthy people across ages. Then a second PCR, running roughly 6 to 12 cycles, was carried out with a sample-barcoded 5' primer and a J-beta primer mix. TCRdb itself ran the 5' RACE reads through MiXCR, one entry per CDR3 protein. The table has around 900,000 distinct CDR3 sequences, around 54% seen once. Sequencing was carried out using blood. The receptors here all came from a woman aged 60-75 years in good health.

V is TRBV28 and J is TRBJ2-4; D is undetermined. The CDR3 is 16 amino acids. Germline V lookup: CDR1 MDHEN, CDR2 SYDVKM. V was trimmed by 6 bases and J by 0 bases, leaving 15 bases between them. The CDR3: CASSVSNSRAKNIQYF. The CDR3 region has the DNA TGTGCCAGCAGCGTGTCCAATTCTAGAGCCAAAAACATTCAGTACTTC.

The V gene is TRBV20-1, the J gene TRBJ1-1; maybe TRBD1 (5 bases). V gave up 6 bases and J gave up 8 bases, with 22 bases separating them. Germline V gives CDR1 DFQATT, CDR2 SNEGSKA (reference sequence). This CDR3 comprises 14 residues. This CDR3 reads CSALGGGFLAEAFF. CDR3 DNA sequence: TGCAGTGCCCTCGGGGGGGGTTTTTTGGCCGAAGCTTTCTTT.

The sample holds one count of this clonotype. Lacking the conserved final phenylalanine or tryptophan, this CDR3 likely reflects a read error. V usage is TRBV4-1 and J usage is TRBJ2-1; 9 bases map to TRBD2. With 1 base clipped from V and 9 bases from J, the junction kept 10 bases outside the gene matches. The CDR3 is 16 residues long. The V gene's germline CDR1 is MGHRA and CDR2 YSYEKL. This CDR3 is CASSQAPGLAGIEQFL. For the CDR3, the DNA is TGCGCCAGCAGCCAAGCCCCGGGACTAGCCGGGATTGAGCAGTTCTTA.

The chain joins TRBV14 to TRBJ2-7; D assignment may be TRBD1 or TRBD2 (6 bases each). CDR1 and CDR2 (germline): SGHDN, FVKESK. Trimming shortened V by 5 bases and J by 3 bases, and 17 bases separated the two germline ends. CDR3 length: 15 amino acids. CDR3 in DNA: TGTGCCAGCAGCTACGAAGGGGGGTCGCTCTACGAGCAGTACTTC. Translation: CASSYEGGSLYEQYF.

This chain uses TRBV25-1 with TRBJ2-1; 7 bases match TRBD2. From germline, CDR1 is MGHDK and CDR2 SYGVNS. J was trimmed by 6 bases and V by 1 base; bases with no gene match: 3. CDR3 length: 14 amino acids. The CDR3 is CASSELTSRNEQFF. DNA of the CDR3: TGTGCCAGCAGTGAATTGACTAGCCGCAATGAGCAGTTCTTC. The variable domain in full, completed from reference TRBV25-1 and TRBJ2-1, reads EADIYQTPRYLVIGTGKKITLECSQTMGHDKMYWYQQDPGMELHLIHYSYGVNSTEKGDLSSESTVSRIRTEHFPLTLESARPSHTSQYLCASSELTSRNEQFFGPGTRLTVL.

The table lists this clonotype with a few counts. This chain joins TRBV3-1 and TRBJ2-7; D perhaps matches TRBD1 (6 bases). The CDR3 totals 15 residues. V shed 5 bases and J shed 3 bases, with 17 bases lying between them. Germline CDR1 and CDR2: LGHDT and YNNKEL (reference sequence). The CDR3 DNA reads as TGTGCCAGCAGCAAGCCGACCCAGGGGTTCTACGAGCAGTACTTC. It codes for CASSKPTQGFYEQYF.

The chain links TRBV7-6 to TRBJ2-4, with D unclear. Matching the DNA end better, TRBJ2-7 makes the J call doubtful. The germline V gene encodes CDR1 SGHVS and CDR2 FNYEAQ. The CDR3 length is 15 residues. CDR3 nucleotides: TGTGCCAGCAGCTTTCGTCCGGAAGCTAACTACGAGCAGTACTTC. Encoded protein: CASSFRPEANYEQYF.

The chain recombines TRBV24-1 with TRBJ2-1; 11 bases line up with TRBD2. This CDR3 contains 14 residues. Germline V gene lookup returns CDR1 KGHDR and CDR2 SFDVKD. Trimming took 8 bases from V and 5 from J; bases not matched to a gene: 4. In DNA, the CDR3 is TGTGCCACCACCACTAGCGGGAGTAACAATGAGCAGTTCTTC. Translated, it gives CATTTSGSNNEQFF.

This clonotype was counted between two and nine times. The genes are TRBV20-1 and TRBJ2-7, with 12 bases that match TRBD2. The CDR3 runs 15 residues. CDR1 is DFQATT and CDR2 is SNEGSKA in the germline V gene (reference sequence). V was pared by 5 bases and J by 9 bases, with 14 bases of the junction left unmatched. CDR3 region: CSAPTSGSLLGGQYF. The CDR3 region has the DNA TGCAGTGCTCCGACTAGCGGGAGTTTGCTTGGTGGGCAGTACTTC.

This clonotype was picked up one time. The chain carries TRBV20-1 and TRBJ2-5; 9 bases agree with TRBD2. V lost 1 base to trimming and J lost 9 bases; unmatched junction nucleotides: 12. The length of the CDR3 is 15 residues. Germline V gene lookup returns CDR1 DFQATT and CDR2 SNEGSKA (reference sequence). CDR3: CSARGEQPLAGAQYF. CDR3 nucleotides: TGCAGTGCTAGAGGAGAACAACCCTTAGCGGGGGCCCAGTACTTC.

This clonotype was observed a handful of times. The chain uses TRBV7-9 and TRBJ1-4, with TRBD1 identical over 8 bases. Germline-derived CDR1 and CDR2 are SEHNR and FQNEAQ (reference sequence). The CDR3 runs to 15 residues. J gave up 5 bases and V 2 bases, and 4 bases lay outside the gene matches. The CDR3 nucleotides read TGTGCCAGCAGCTTATATTCAGGGGGCAATGAAAAACTGTTTTTT. Its translation is CASSLYSGGNEKLFF.

The chain combines TRBV20-1 with TRBJ2-7; D remains unclear. The J call may not be correct, given that the DNA end is closer to TRBJ2-5. CDR1 and CDR2 (germline): DFQATT, SNEGSKA (reference sequence). This CDR3 comprises 13 residues. Written as DNA, the CDR3 is TGCAGTGCTAGTCGAAGCGCGGTGGAGACCCAGTACTTC. Protein: CSASRSAVETQYF.

This chain links TRBV5-1 with TRBJ2-7, with D possibly being TRBD2 (6 bases). Germline CDR1 reads SGHRS; CDR2 reads YFSETQ. The CDR3 has 15 residues. The germline V and J ends were trimmed by 4 bases and 6 bases, with 20 bases remaining between them. As DNA, the CDR3 is TGCGCCAGCAGCCCTCGGACTGGAGGGGACGGCGAGCAGTACTTC. Translated, it gives CASSPRTGGDGEQYF.

In this sample, this clonotype turned up a few times. The chain links TRBV29-1 to TRBJ1-1; 8 nucleotides line up with TRBD1. V dropped 3 bases and J dropped 1; count of bases not matched to a gene: 4. CDR1 is SQVTM and CDR2 is ANQGSEA in the germline V gene. This CDR3 has 14 amino acids. The CDR3 DNA reads TGCAGCGTTGACGACAGGGGTCGGAACACTGAAGCTTTCTTT. It translates to CSVDDRGRNTEAFF.

The gene calls are TRBV7-3 and TRBJ2-1; D is ambiguous. Germline CDR1 and CDR2: SGHTA and FQGTGA. CDR3 size: 15 residues. V lost 2 bases and J lost 0, with 8 bases in between. Here the CDR3 DNA reads TGTGCCAGCAGCTTAGACGCGATCTCCTACAATGAGCAGTTCTTC. Translating gives CASSLDAISYNEQFF.

This clonotype appeared a few times. This chain links TRBV2 with TRBJ2-7; 9 bases fit TRBD2. With V trimmed by 4 bases and J by 0 bases, 7 bases remained unmatched. Germline CDR1 and CDR2: SNHLY and FYNNEI. The CDR3 has 16 amino acids. The CDR3: CASSVLAGLNSYEQYF. CDR3 nucleotide sequence: TGTGCCAGCAGTGTTCTAGCGGGATTGAACTCCTACGAGCAGTACTTC.

This clonotype was seen many times. The gene calls are TRBV7-8 and TRBJ1-5, with D unresolved. Trimming took 3 bases from V and 3 from J, leaving 9 bases between them. Germline V gives CDR1 SGHVS, CDR2 FQNEAQ. CDR3 size: 14 residues. CDR3 sequence: CASSFLGSNQPQHF. The DNA of the CDR3 is TGTGCCAGCAGCTTTCTAGGGTCCAATCAGCCCCAGCATTTT.

The chain combines TRBV12-3 or TRBV12-4 with TRBJ2-2; no clear D. Trimming stripped 3 bases from V and 3 bases from J, with 20 bases between. This CDR3 contains 18 residues. CDR3 in amino acids: CASSLVLTIRHYTGELFF. The CDR3 DNA is TGTGCCAGCAGTTTGGTCCTCACCATACGACACTACACCGGGGAGCTGTTTTTT.

This rearrangement joins TRBV9 to TRBJ2-5; 10 nucleotides align to TRBD2. The CDR3 is 15 amino acids. From germline, CDR1 is SGDLS and CDR2 YYNGEE. Trimming at V came to 4 bases and at J to 5 bases, leaving 8 bases not matched to a gene. The chain's CDR3 is CASSPVAGGRETQYF. Written as DNA, the CDR3 is TGTGCCAGCAGCCCCGTAGCGGGAGGTCGGGAGACCCAGTACTTC.

CDR3 amino acids: CASDMSQNTEAFF. CDR3 bases: TGTGCCAGCGACATGTCGCAGAACACTGAAGCTTTCTTT. The chain carries TRBV6-6 and TRBJ1-1; no definite D call. Trimming cost V 8 bases and J 1 base, with 11 bases left between them. Germline CDR1 MNHNY, CDR2 SVGAGI (reference sequence). This CDR3 has 13 residues.

The gene calls are TRBV29-1 and TRBJ1-2; D is unclear. The CDR3 runs to 12 residues. The germline V and J ends were trimmed by 4 bases and 3 bases, with 9 bases remaining between them. CDR1 and CDR2 from the germline V gene are SQVTM and ANQGSEA. CDR3 coding DNA: TGCAGCGTTGGGAAGGGTGACTATGGCTACACCTTC. Translation gives CSVGKGDYGYTF. Drawing the rest from reference TRBV29-1 and TRBJ1-2, the complete variable domain is SAVISQKPSRDICQRGTSLTIQCQVDSQVTMMFWYRQQPGQSLTLIATANQGSEATYESGFVIDKFPISRPNLTFSTLTVSNMSPEDSSIYLCSVGKGDYGYTFGSGTRLTVV.

The table lists this clonotype with many counts. The chain links TRBV21-1 to TRBJ1-2; TRBD1, the table's D call, lacks a check against the DNA. TRBV21-1 is marked as a pseudogene. The CDR3 is 13 amino acids. CDR3 in DNA: TGTGCCAAAGGGACCCCTCGAAACTATGGCTACACCTTC. Amino acids: CAKGTPRNYGYTF.

This clonotype has just a few counts. V is TRBV7-8 and J is TRBJ2-7, with D possibly matching TRBD1 (6 bases). Germline values: CDR1 SGHVS, CDR2 FQNEAQ. CDR3 length: 15 amino acids. Trimming removed 2 bases from V and 1 base from J, with 12 bases in between. The DNA of the CDR3 is TGTGCCAGCAGCTTAAGTGGGGGCCTTTCCTACGAGCAGTACTTC. It codes for CASSLSGGLSYEQYF.

This sequence joins TRBV20-1 and TRBJ2-3; tentative D call: TRBD1 (5 bases). This CDR3 comprises 14 residues. CDR1 is DFQATT, CDR2 SNEGSKA, per germline (reference sequence). Trimming removed 0 bases from V and 6 bases from J, with 13 bases in between. In nucleotides, the CDR3 is TGCAGTGCTAGAGATGGAAGGCAGGGCGATACGCAGTATTTT. Amino acids: CSARDGRQGDTQYF.